This T cell receptor beta chain was sequenced in a study of CD8+ T cells in alopecia areata. This clone was observed a handful of times. After isolation, RNA underwent reverse transcription to generate cDNA as the sequencing template. Data came from immunoSEQ multiplex PCR; TCRdb stores just in-frame clones and leaves some out. The table shows 200,000 to 250,000 clones, with approximately 60% occurring only once. The clonotype originates from a human donor in good health. The sequenced sample consisted of CD8+ T cells sorted from blood.

The CDR3 bases are TGCGCCAGCAGCCCGGGCCCGACGGCTTTCTTT. It specifies CASSPGPTAFF. The chain joins TRBV4-1 to TRBJ1-1; no clear D. From germline, CDR1 is MGHRA and CDR2 YSYEKL. Trimming shortened V by 4 bases and J by 11 bases, and 11 bases separated the two germline ends. The CDR3 is 11 amino acids.